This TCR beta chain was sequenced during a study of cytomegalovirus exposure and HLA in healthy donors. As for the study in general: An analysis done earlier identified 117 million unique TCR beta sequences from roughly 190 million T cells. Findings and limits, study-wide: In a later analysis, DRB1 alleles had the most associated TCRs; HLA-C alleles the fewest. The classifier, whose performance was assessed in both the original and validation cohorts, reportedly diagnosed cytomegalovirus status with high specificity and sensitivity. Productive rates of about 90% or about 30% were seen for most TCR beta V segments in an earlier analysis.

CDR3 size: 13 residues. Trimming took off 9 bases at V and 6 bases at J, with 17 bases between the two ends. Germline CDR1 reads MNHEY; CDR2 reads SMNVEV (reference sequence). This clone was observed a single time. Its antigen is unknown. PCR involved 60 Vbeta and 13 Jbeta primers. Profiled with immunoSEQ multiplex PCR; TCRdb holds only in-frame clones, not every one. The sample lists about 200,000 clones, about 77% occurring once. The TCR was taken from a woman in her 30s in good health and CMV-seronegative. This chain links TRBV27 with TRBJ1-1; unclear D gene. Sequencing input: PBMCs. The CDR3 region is CASREVGRAEAFF. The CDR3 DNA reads TGTGCCAGTCGGGAGGTGGGTAGGGCTGAAGCTTTCTTT.